Below, 4 T cell receptor beta chains from the same sample are listed, as sequenced in a study of cytomegalovirus exposure and HLA in healthy donors (dated by TCRdb to between 2016 and 2019). Library generation was performed with the immunoSEQ multiplex PCR assay. For the multiplex PCR, a mixture combining 60 forward primers for TCR Vbeta segments and 13 reverse primers for TCR Jbeta segments was used. Here the immuneACCESS table is served through TCRdb, limited to in-frame sequences with V and J called. Missing clones are a known gap in these copies; in checked studies unresolved V genes cover under half, and the rest lacks a known reason. The sample records some 30,000 clones, 35% to 50% of which are singletons. Of the sample, roughly 2% is held by the ten largest clones. Sequencing was performed on PBMCs. Receptors were obtained from a woman in her fifties or sixties in good health and CMV-seronegative.

In its sample, this clone was seen a few times. The gene calls are TRBV2 and TRBJ1-2; tentative D call: TRBD1 (5 bases). Deletions cut 8 bases from V and 0 bases from J, with 13 bases between. This CDR3 is built from 14 residues. The germline gives CDR1 SNHLY, CDR2 FYNNEI. Written as DNA, the CDR3 is TGTGCCAGCGGGGGGAACAGTACTAACTATGGCTACACCTTC. Its protein product is CASGGNSTNYGYTF.

The V and J genes are TRBV5-6 and TRBJ2-1, with 9 bases that match TRBD2. This CDR3 has 14 amino acids. V shed 0 bases and J 9 bases; nucleotides not matched to a gene: 4. Germline V gene lookup returns CDR1 SGHDT and CDR2 YYEEEE. The CDR3 loop reads CASSLVRGGSEQFF. The CDR3, as DNA: TGTGCCAGCAGCTTGGTGCGGGGGGGCTCTGAGCAGTTCTTC.

The chain joins TRBV5-6 to TRBJ1-4; TRBD1 agrees at 8 bases. Germline V gene lookup returns CDR1 SGHDT and CDR2 YYEEEE. This CDR3 has 14 residues. Trimming at V came to 4 bases and at J to 6 bases, leaving 5 bases not matched to a gene. CDR3 DNA: TGTGCCAGCAGCCAGGACAGGGATTATGAAAAACTGTTTTTT. Its translation: CASSQDRDYEKLFF.

The chain combines TRBV7-9 with TRBJ1-1; 8 nucleotides match TRBD1. The germline CDR1 and CDR2 sequences are SEHNR and FQNEAQ (reference sequence). After removal of 3 bases from V and 6 bases from J, the junction contained 9 bases not matched to a gene. This CDR3 has 15 residues. This CDR3 is CASSFDRGGGAEAFF. CDR3 DNA: TGTGCCAGCAGCTTCGACAGGGGTGGAGGCGCTGAAGCTTTCTTT.